The sequence of this T cell receptor (beta chain) was determined in a study of regulatory T cells in long-lasting Graves disease. Study as a whole: Persistent Graves' disease denoted over 5 years of antithyroid drugs plus positive TSH receptor antibodies.

Findings of the study overall: Under persistent disease, TRBV28, TRBJ1-2 and TRBJ2-5 were used preferentially.

Arm-PCR of CDR3 regions with iRepertoire HTBI primers generated TCR beta libraries. MiXCR, run by TCRdb on the multiplex PCR reads, gives a single entry per CDR3 protein. The sample consists of hundreds of thousands of distinct CDR3 sequences, 30% of them appearing once. Described time point: persistent/refractory GD, antithyroid drugs over 5 years with positive TRAb. Generation of the TCR library employed RNA extracted from PBMCs. Staff drew about 10 milliliters of peripheral blood into EDTA tubes. Germline V CDR1 and CDR2: SGHRS, YFSETQ. V dropped 4 bases and J dropped 0; count of bases not matched to a gene: 10. The CDR3 covers 17 residues. Comments on this clonotype: As yet, its antigen is unknown.

This TCR was recovered from a female donor with Graves disease. The chain recombines TRBV5-1 with TRBJ1-2; the match to TRBD1 covers 9 bases. Specimen: peripheral blood mononuclear cells (PBMCs), collected when the disease was refractory, from a patient treated with antithyroid drugs. The CDR3 region is CASSPRTGARANYGYTF. CDR3 coding DNA: TGCGCCAGCAGCCCTAGGACAGGGGCGAGGGCTAACTATGGCTACACCTTC.